The 25 T cell receptor beta chains below come from one sample, sequenced in a study of Ad26.COV2.S vaccination and SARS-CoV-2 variants. Treatment denoted: some 19 received Ad26.COV2.S at low or high dose, single or two shots; about 5 received placebo; per-sample allocation not given. The samples date from day 63 after the first vaccine or placebo injection. Here immunoSEQ multiplex PCR was the method, and the copy in TCRdb shows in-frame clones only, minus some. The table has roughly 420,000 clones, over 75% seen once. The sequenced sample was peripheral blood, obtained in a trial of Ad26.COV2.S vaccine versus placebo. The receptors here all came from a person between 18 and 59 years old who received the Ad26.COV2.S COVID-19 vaccine or a placebo.

The V call is TRBV9, the J call TRBJ2-7; a possible D gene is TRBD2 (6 bases). The CDR3 totals 14 residues. The V gene's germline CDR1 is SGDLS and CDR2 YYNGEE. Trimming shortened V by 3 bases and J by 8 bases, and 18 bases separated the two germline ends. Written as DNA, the CDR3 is TGTGCCAGCAGCGAGGAGGGGCGGAGGGGAAAGCAGTACTTC. This encodes CASSEEGRRGKQYF.

The chain employs TRBV18 and TRBJ2-5; 7 nucleotides align to TRBD2. V lost 2 bases, J lost 5 bases, and 5 bases stayed unmatched. Germline V gene lookup returns CDR1 KGHSH and CDR2 LQKENI. The CDR3 contains 14 residues. CDR3 amino acids: CASSPTGGRETQYF. CDR3 coding DNA: TGTGCCAGCTCACCAACGGGGGGTCGGGAGACCCAGTACTTC.

V is TRBV7-2 and J is TRBJ1-2; D is possibly TRBD1 (5 bases). CDR1 and CDR2 from the germline V gene are SGHTA and FQGNSA. With 8 bases removed from V and 5 bases from J, the gap between germline ends came to 21 bases. The CDR3 consists of 15 residues. CDR3 DNA sequence: TGTGCCAGCTCCGCACGCTTGGGGGGTTGGTATGGCTACACCTTC. Protein: CASSARLGGWYGYTF.

The CDR3 sequence: CASSSIRGRDTGELFF. The CDR3 bases are TGTGCCAGCAGCTCCATTCGGGGGCGGGACACCGGGGAGCTGTTTTTT. The gene calls are TRBV11-2 and TRBJ2-2; D tentatively fits TRBD1 or TRBD2 (6 bases each). CDR3 length: 16 amino acids. Germline assignment: CDR1 SGHAT and CDR2 FQNNGV. Trimming removed 4 bases at V and 3 bases at J, with 15 bases between.

The genes are TRBV30 and TRBJ2-3; 11 bases fit TRBD2. Germline V CDR1 and CDR2: GTSNPN, SVGIG (reference sequence). The V gene end was trimmed by 1 base and the J gene end by 7 bases; junction bases not matched to a gene: 7. This CDR3 comprises 15 residues. CDR3 in DNA: TGTGCCTGGAGTGCCTTAGCGGGGGGGCCTAATACGCAGTATTTT. Protein: CAWSALAGGPNTQYF.

This clone was seen once. The chain couples TRBV19 to TRBJ1-2, with a possible D match to TRBD1 (5 bases). The CDR3 is 13 residues long. The V end lost 7 bases, the J end lost 5 bases, and 14 bases lay between the germline ends. Looked up from germline, CDR1 is LNHDA and CDR2 is SQIVND (reference sequence). CDR3 amino acids: CASMSRGRYGYTF. CDR3 coding DNA: TGTGCCAGTATGTCAAGGGGTCGGTATGGCTACACCTTC.

This chain uses TRBV4-2 with TRBJ1-3, with D perhaps TRBD1 (6 bases). The germline V and J ends were trimmed by 1 base and 0 bases, with 7 bases remaining between them. Germline-derived CDR1 and CDR2 are LGHNA and YNFKEQ. The CDR3 is made up of 15 amino acids. CDR3 sequence: CASSQGTASGNTIYF. The CDR3 DNA is TGTGCCAGCAGCCAAGGGACAGCCTCTGGAAACACCATATATTTT.

This clone was seen only once. The rearrangement uses TRBV19 and TRBJ2-7, with a weak D call TRBD1 (6 bases). The CDR3 has 13 amino acids. Germline V CDR1 and CDR2: LNHDA, SQIVND (reference sequence). The ends were cut back, 6 bases at V and 0 bases at J, with 9 bases in the middle. CDR3 sequence (DNA): TGTGCCAGTAGAGTGACAGGCTCCTACGAGCAGTACTTC. Its translation is CASRVTGSYEQYF. Combining the CDR3 with reference TRBV19 and TRBJ2-7 gives the whole variable domain DGGITQSPKYLFRKEGQNVTLSCEQNLNHDAMYWYRQDPGQGLRLIYYSQIVNDFQKGDIAEGYSVSREKKESFPLTVTSAQKNPTAFYLCASRVTGSYEQYFGPGTRLTVT.

The chain has TRBV11-2 and TRBJ2-7; D uncertain. V was cut by 0 bases and J by 3 bases, with 6 bases left in between. CDR3 size: 13 residues. CDR1 and CDR2 from the germline V gene are SGHAT and FQNNGV. The CDR3 DNA sequence: TGTGCCAGCAGCTTAGATCAGAGCTACGAGCAGTACTTC. Translated: CASSLDQSYEQYF.

The rearrangement joins TRBV3-1 (or the pseudogene TRBV3-2) to TRBJ1-5; no firm D call. Trimming removed 0 bases from V and 2 bases from J, with 8 bases in between. Germline V lookup: CDR1 LGHDT, CDR2 YNNKEL (reference sequence). This CDR3 region has 15 residues. CDR3 nucleotides: TGTGCCAGCAGCCAAGATAGTGCGGGCAATCAGCCCCAGCATTTT. This gives the protein CASSQDSAGNQPQHF.

This clone was detected once. The chain recombines TRBV2 with TRBJ2-1; weak D call: TRBD2 (6 bases). Per the germline V gene, CDR1 is SNHLY and CDR2 is FYNNEI. Trimming cost V 6 bases and J 2 bases, with 11 bases left between them. The CDR3 runs to 14 residues. Here the CDR3 DNA reads TGTGCCAGCAGCCGGGACTCCACCTACAATGAGCAGTTCTTC. Translating it yields CASSRDSTYNEQFF.

This chain uses TRBV19 with TRBJ1-1; tentative D call: TRBD1 (5 bases). The CDR3 is made up of 15 amino acids. Between the trimmed V and J ends, which lost 5 bases and 3 bases, there was a span of 16 bases. Germline V gene sequence: CDR1 LNHDA, CDR2 SQIVND (reference sequence). This CDR3 reads CASSPSGQEDTEAFF. The DNA of the CDR3 is TGTGCCAGTAGTCCCTCAGGGCAGGAGGACACTGAAGCTTTCTTT.

The V and J genes are TRBV27 and TRBJ1-1; the D gene is possibly TRBD1 (5 bases). Germline assignment: CDR1 MNHEY and CDR2 SMNVEV (reference sequence). Trimming took off 7 bases at V and 0 bases at J, with 21 bases between the two ends. CDR3 length: 17 amino acids. CDR3 residues: CASNPGRRQSMNTEAFF. As DNA, the CDR3 is TGTGCCAGCAACCCCGGACGAAGACAGAGCATGAACACTGAAGCTTTCTTT.

J is TRBJ1-1 and V is TRBV18; D may be TRBD1 (6 bases). The V and J ends lost 4 bases and 4 bases respectively, with 19 bases between them. The CDR3 totals 16 residues. CDR1 is KGHSH, CDR2 LQKENI, per germline. The CDR3 spells CASSRTKTGTGTEAFF. CDR3 in DNA: TGTGCCAGCTCACGGACGAAAACAGGGACGGGCACTGAAGCTTTCTTT.

The CDR3 is CASSISGGETQYF. For the CDR3, the DNA is TGTGCCAGCAGTATTAGCGGGGGAGAGACCCAGTACTTC. The chain links TRBV3-1 (or the pseudogene TRBV3-2) to TRBJ2-5, with 9 bases identical to TRBD2. CDR1 is LGHDT, CDR2 YNNKEL, per germline (reference sequence). V trimming: 6 bases; J trimming: 4 bases; junction bases outside the gene matches: 3. The CDR3 is 13 amino acids.

This chain connects TRBV18 to TRBJ1-5; 8 positions match TRBD1. Trimming removed 3 bases from V and 1 base from J; junction bases left unmatched: 5. Germline lookup yields CDR1 KGHSH and CDR2 LQKENI. There are 16 residues in the CDR3. Here the CDR3 DNA reads TGTGCCAGCTCACCGGGACAGGAGAGAAGCAATCAGCCCCAGCATTTT. Translation gives CASSPGQERSNQPQHF.

The chain has TRBV11-2 and TRBJ1-1; TRBD1 agrees at 11 bases. The trim removed 8 bases at V and 4 bases at J, leaving 12 bases unmatched. This CDR3 region has 16 residues. CDR1 and CDR2 from the germline V gene are SGHAT and FQNNGV. The DNA of the CDR3 is TGTGCCAGCCGTCTTGACCCGGGACAGGGGGGCACTGAAGCTTTCTTT. This translates into CASRLDPGQGGTEAFF.

The chain couples TRBV10-2 to TRBJ1-4; weak D call: TRBD1 (5 bases). CDR1 and CDR2 from the germline V gene are WSHSY and SAAADI. There are 17 residues in the CDR3. V was pared by 5 bases and J by 4 bases, with 20 bases between. CDR3 protein: CASSRGAPVRSNEKLFF. In DNA, the CDR3 is TGCGCCAGCAGTAGAGGGGCCCCCGTTCGTAGTAATGAAAAACTGTTTTTT.

CDR3 in amino acids: CASSIRPGQACSGANVLTF. DNA for the CDR3: TGTGCCAGCAGCATACGACCGGGACAGGCGTGCTCTGGGGCCAACGTCCTGACTTTC. The V and J genes are TRBV21-1 and TRBJ2-6; TRBD1 is the table's D call and was not checked against the DNA. TRBV21-1 is marked as a pseudogene. This CDR3 spans 19 amino acids.

The chain joins TRBV11-2 to TRBJ2-7, with D possibly matching TRBD1 (5 bases). Germline CDR1 SGHAT, CDR2 FQNNGV. Trimming cost V 8 bases and J 4 bases, with 21 bases left between them. The CDR3 is 15 amino acids. The CDR3 coding sequence is TGTGCCAGCTCCATCGGTAGGGGCCCTGTATACGAGCAGTACTTC. It translates to CASSIGRGPVYEQYF.

The chain uses TRBV5-4 and TRBJ1-3, with TRBD1 identical over 12 bases. V lost 1 base, J lost 2 bases, and 13 bases stayed unmatched. Germline-derived CDR1 and CDR2 are SGHNT and YYREEE (reference sequence). CDR3 length: 20 residues. CDR3 DNA sequence: TGTGCCAGCAGCTTGCCCCGGGACAGGGGGCGTTGTTTACCTGGAAACACCATATATTTT. Protein sequence: CASSLPRDRGRCLPGNTIYF.

The rearrangement joins TRBV19 to TRBJ2-1; the D call may be TRBD1 or TRBD2 (6 bases each). The ends were cut back, 4 bases at V and 5 bases at J, with 12 bases in the middle. The CDR3 extends over 14 amino acids. Per germline, CDR1 LNHDA and CDR2 SQIVND (reference sequence). The CDR3 sequence: CASSTTGANNEQFF. As DNA, the CDR3 is TGTGCCAGTAGTACCACGGGGGCCAACAATGAGCAGTTCTTC.

This clone was observed a handful of times. The J gene is TRBJ2-2, the V gene TRBV6-6, with D perhaps matching TRBD1 or TRBD2 (6 bases each). Trimming took 5 bases from V and 14 from J, leaving 21 bases between them. CDR3 length: 14 amino acids. Germline CDR1 is MNHNY and CDR2 is SVGAGI (reference sequence). The CDR3 here is CASSLFVTGGVLFF. The CDR3 DNA sequence: TGTGCCAGCAGTCTCTTTGTGACAGGAGGGGTCCTGTTTTTT.

The chain couples TRBV7-9 to TRBJ1-4; a weak D match, TRBD1 (6 bases). V was cut by 4 bases and J by 4 bases, with 13 bases left in between. The CDR3 covers 15 residues. Germline loops: CDR1 SEHNR, CDR2 FQNEAQ (reference sequence). Here the CDR3 DNA reads TGTGCCAGCAGCTCCGGAGGCAGGGGTAATGAAAAACTGTTTTTT. It specifies CASSSGGRGNEKLFF.

This rearrangement joins TRBV7-3 to TRBJ1-5; D perhaps matches TRBD1 (6 bases). Germline V gene sequence: CDR1 SGHTA, CDR2 FQGTGA. This CDR3 spans 15 amino acids. Trimming cost V 2 bases and J 5 bases, with 13 bases left between them. CDR3: CASSLSTGYDQPQHF. CDR3 nucleotides: TGTGCCAGCAGCTTATCCACAGGGTACGATCAGCCCCAGCATTTT.